This T cell receptor (beta chain) was found in a study of blood T cell repertoires in COVID-19. Background on the study: Acute and convalescent COVID-19 specimens originated in the United States, Italy and Spain. From T cells, B-cell-depleted T cells, or PBMCs came the material, which was cDNA or gDNA.

As originally analysed: Amplified reference gene primers provided the basis for estimating nucleated cell counts. The assay was immunoSEQ multiplex PCR, and TCRdb's table has in-frame clones only and misses some. The V and J calls and clone size were taken over from that table, and D and trimming were inferred from the DNA. The sample consists of around 69,000 clones, 65% to 90% of them appearing once. J gave up 3 bases and V 6 bases, and 1 base lay outside the gene matches. This CDR3 is built from 13 residues. CDR1 and CDR2 from the germline V gene are ENHRY and SYGVKD. The material sequenced was peripheral blood. This sequence was found in a man aged 50 to 60 with acute or convalescent COVID-19. The rearrangement uses TRBV10-3 and TRBJ2-3, with 9 nucleotides matching TRBD1. In DNA, the CDR3 is TGTGCCATCAGGGGACAGGGAACAGATACGCAGTATTTT. Its translation: CAIRGQGTDTQYF.